The 10 T cell receptor beta chains below were found in one sample sequenced in a study of T cells in Graves' hyperthyroidism and ophthalmopathy. Regions amplified from RNA transcripts were the TCR beta CDR3 regions. TCR CDR3 regions were first amplified by RT-PCR with HTBI primers. Each CDR3 protein is one row after TCRdb ran MiXCR on the multiplex PCR reads. The sample has around 760,000 distinct CDR3 sequences; 35% are singletons. Source material: blood. These receptors were obtained from a woman aged 40 to 50 with Graves' hyperthyroidism.

This clonotype occurred many times. The rearrangement uses TRBV19 and TRBJ1-2; D remains unclear. CDR3 length: 15 residues. The V gene's germline CDR1 is LNHDA and CDR2 SQIVND (reference sequence). V shed 8 bases and J shed 6 bases, with 22 bases lying between them. CDR3 coding DNA: TGTGCCAGTCAGCGGTGGGCCGGATTGCCTCATGGCTACACCTTC. It is translated as CASQRWAGLPHGYTF. Drawing the rest from reference TRBV19 and TRBJ1-2, the complete variable domain is DGGITQSPKYLFRKEGQNVTLSCEQNLNHDAMYWYRQDPGQGLRLIYYSQIVNDFQKGDIAEGYSVSREKKESFPLTVTSAQKNPTAFYLCASQRWAGLPHGYTFGSGTRLTVV.

V gene TRBV10-3 combines with J gene TRBJ2-7; 10 nucleotides line up with TRBD2. Germline CDR1 is ENHRY and CDR2 is SYGVKD. The CDR3 is 13 amino acids. Trimming at V came to 6 bases and at J to 5 bases, leaving 4 bases not matched to a gene. The CDR3: CAISPTSGNEQYF. In DNA form, the CDR3 reads TGTGCCATCAGCCCAACTAGCGGGAACGAGCAGTACTTC.

This clonotype was detected ten times or more. The V and J genes are TRBV5-1 and TRBJ2-6; D possibly corresponds to TRBD1 (6 bases). Germline CDR1 and CDR2: SGHRS and YFSETQ. CDR3 length equals 15 residues. Trimming took off 7 bases at V and 1 base at J, with 12 bases between the two ends. The CDR3 spells CASGQGGSGANVLTF. The CDR3 nucleotides read TGCGCCAGCGGTCAAGGGGGTTCTGGGGCCAACGTCCTGACTTTC.

This chain connects TRBV13 to TRBJ1-2; maybe TRBD1 (5 bases). Germline-derived CDR1 and CDR2 are PRHDT and FYEKMQ (reference sequence). The CDR3 contains 12 residues. Trimming took off 1 base at V and 8 bases at J, with 8 bases between the two ends. The CDR3 DNA reads TGTGCCAGCAGCTTAGTGGGGACGGGCTACACCTTC. Protein product: CASSLVGTGYTF. The full variable domain, with the rest looked up from reference TRBV13 and TRBJ1-2, is AAGVIQSPRHLIKEKRETATLKCYPIPRHDTVYWYQQGPGQDPQFLISFYEKMQSDKGSIPDRFSAQQFSDYHSELNMSSLELGDSALYFCASSLVGTGYTFGSGTRLTVV.

DNA of the CDR3: TGTGCCAGCAGCCAAGGAGGGGACAGCGCCGCTTTCTTT. It translates to CASSQGGDSAAFF. The chain couples TRBV7-9 to TRBJ1-1, with 7 positions matching TRBD1. J gave up 11 bases and V 5 bases, and 11 bases lay outside the gene matches. The length of the CDR3 is 13 residues. Looked up from germline, CDR1 is SEHNR and CDR2 is FQNEAQ (reference sequence).

The genes are TRBV7-2 and TRBJ2-2; no reliable D call. The CDR3 is made up of 14 amino acids. Germline CDR1 is SGHTA and CDR2 is FQGNSA. V lost 2 bases, J lost 7 bases, and 11 bases lay in between. CDR3 DNA: TGTGCCAGCAGCTTATCTCTTTTCGACGGGGAGCTGTTTTTT. It encodes CASSLSLFDGELFF.

The genes are TRBV29-1 and TRBJ1-4; 7 nucleotides line up with TRBD1. The CDR3 is made up of 11 amino acids. Germline CDR1 is SQVTM and CDR2 is ANQGSEA. The CDR3 spells CRATGNEKLFF. The CDR3 nucleotides are TGCAGAGCGACAGGGAATGAAAAACTGTTTTTT.

This clonotype was observed at least ten times. The genes are TRBV10-3 and TRBJ2-6; D tentatively fits TRBD1 or TRBD2 (6 bases each). This CDR3 region has 15 residues. V dropped 6 bases and J dropped 3 bases, with 12 bases sitting between them. Germline V lookup: CDR1 ENHRY, CDR2 SYGVKD. DNA of the CDR3: TGTGCCATCAGCGAGGGGGGATTTGGGGCCAACGTCCTGACTTTC. Residues: CAISEGGFGANVLTF.

V usage is TRBV6-1 and J usage is TRBJ2-2, with D perhaps TRBD2 (6 bases). Germline CDR1 and CDR2: MNHNS and SASEGT. The CDR3 runs 13 residues. V lost 6 bases to trimming and J lost 9 bases, with 14 bases between them. The CDR3: CASRTTAGRELFF. The CDR3 DNA follows: TGTGCCAGCAGAACTACAGCGGGCAGGGAGCTGTTTTTT.

This clonotype was recorded a few times. The J gene is TRBJ1-2, the V gene TRBV9; a possible D gene is TRBD1 (6 bases). CDR3 length: 13 residues. Germline-derived CDR1 and CDR2 are SGDLS and YYNGEE. Trimming pared 0 bases from V and 6 bases from J, leaving 9 bases between. DNA of the CDR3: TGTGCCAGCAGCGTAGGAGGGGGAAATGGCTACACCTTC. Translating gives CASSVGGGNGYTF.